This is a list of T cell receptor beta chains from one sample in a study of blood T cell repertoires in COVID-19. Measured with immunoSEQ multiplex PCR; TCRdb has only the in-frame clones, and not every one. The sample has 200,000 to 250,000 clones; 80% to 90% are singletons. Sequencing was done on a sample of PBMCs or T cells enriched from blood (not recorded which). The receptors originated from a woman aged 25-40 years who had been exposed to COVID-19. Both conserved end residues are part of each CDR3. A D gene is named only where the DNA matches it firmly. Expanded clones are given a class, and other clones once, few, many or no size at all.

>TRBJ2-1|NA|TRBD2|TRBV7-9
TGTGCCAGCAGCTCAAGGACTAGCGTCGGTGAGCAGTTCTTC
CASSSRTSVGEQFF
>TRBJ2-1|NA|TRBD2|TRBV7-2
TGTGCCAGCAGCGCTTACACTAGCGGACTTTCCTACAATGAGCAGTTCTTC
CASSAYTSGLSYNEQFF
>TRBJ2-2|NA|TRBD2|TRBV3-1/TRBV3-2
TGTGCCAGCAGCCCTAGGACTAGCGTTAACACCGGGGAGCTGTTTTTT
CASSPRTSVNTGELFF
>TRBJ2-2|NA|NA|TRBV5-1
TGCGCCAGCAGCTTTGGACAGACGAACACCGGGGAGCTGTTTTTT
CASSFGQTNTGELFF
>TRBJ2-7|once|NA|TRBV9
TGTGCCAGCAGCGTAAGCCAGGGGAACTACGAGCAGTACTTC
CASSVSQGNYEQYF
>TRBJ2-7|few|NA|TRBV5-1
TGCGCCAGCAGCTTGGAGTGGATCCACACCAGCGAACGGAGCTCCTACGAGCAGTACTTC
CASSLEWIHTSERSSYEQYF
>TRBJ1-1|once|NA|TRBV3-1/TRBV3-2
TGTGCCAGCAGCCAGACAGCGAAGAACACTGAAGCTTTCTTT
CASSQTAKNTEAFF
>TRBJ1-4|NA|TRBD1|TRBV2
TGTGCCAGCAGCCGATTGAGACAGGGTACTAATGAAAAACTGTTTTTT
CASSRLRQGTNEKLFF
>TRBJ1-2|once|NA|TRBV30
TGTGCCTGGAGTGGCGGCAGCCTCGTCTTTGGCTACACCTTC
CAWSGGSLVFGYTF
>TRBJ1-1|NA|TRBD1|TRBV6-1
TGTGCCAGCAGTGACAGGGGGTTGAACACTGAAGCTTTCTTT
CASSDRGLNTEAFF
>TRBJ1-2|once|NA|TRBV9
TGTGCCAGCAGCGTAGACGAGGTTAACTACACCTTC
CASSVDEVNYTF
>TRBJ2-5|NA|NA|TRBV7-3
TGTGCCAGCAGCTTAAGAGGTTTAGCTCGGGAGACCCAGTACTTC
CASSLRGLARETQYF
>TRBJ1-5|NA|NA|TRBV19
TGTGCCAGTAGTCCTCGGACAGATAGCAATCAGCCCCAGCATTTT
CASSPRTDSNQPQHF
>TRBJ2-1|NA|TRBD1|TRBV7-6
TGTGCCAGCAGCCCCCCGGGACAGACAGGCAATGAGCAGTTCTTC
CASSPPGQTGNEQFF
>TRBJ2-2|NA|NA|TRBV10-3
TGTGCCATCGGGGCCGTCATTAACACCGGGGAGCTGTTTTTT
CAIGAVINTGELFF
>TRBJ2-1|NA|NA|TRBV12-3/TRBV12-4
TGTGCCAGCAGTCCAGGGGTCAATGAGCAGTTCTTC
CASSPGVNEQFF
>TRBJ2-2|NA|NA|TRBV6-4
TGTGCCAGCAGTGTCGCGGCGAACACCGGGGAGCTGTTTTTT
CASSVAANTGELFF
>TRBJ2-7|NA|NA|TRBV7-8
TGTGCCAGCAGCTTACTAAATTCCCAGGGCAGGAACGAGCAGTACTTC
CASSLLNSQGRNEQYF
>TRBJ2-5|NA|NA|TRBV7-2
TGTGCCAGCAGTATACCGCAGTTCCAAGAGACCCAGTACTTC
CASSIPQFQETQYF
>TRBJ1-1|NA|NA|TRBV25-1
TGTGCCAGCAGTGGCAGCGGCACTGAAGCTTTCTTT
CASSGSGTEAFF
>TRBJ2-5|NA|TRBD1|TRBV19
TGTGCCAGTTCGGGACAGGGAACCCTGGGGGAGACCCAGTACTTC
CASSGQGTLGETQYF
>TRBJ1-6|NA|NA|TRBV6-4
TGTGCCAGCAGCGCTCAGGGCTCCTATAATTCACCCCTCCACTTT
CASSAQGSYNSPLHF